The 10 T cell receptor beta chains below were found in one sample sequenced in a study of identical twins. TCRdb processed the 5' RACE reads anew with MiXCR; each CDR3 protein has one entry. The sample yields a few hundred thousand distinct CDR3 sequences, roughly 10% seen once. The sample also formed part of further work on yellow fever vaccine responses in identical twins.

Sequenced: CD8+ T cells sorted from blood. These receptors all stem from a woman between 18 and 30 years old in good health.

The CDR3 reads CASSQGGLNTQYF. Here the CDR3 DNA reads TGTGCCAGCAGTCAGGGGGGGCTGAATACGCAGTATTTT. The rearrangement uses TRBV6-1 and TRBJ2-3; D assignment may be TRBD1 or TRBD2 (7 bases each). Trimming removed 5 bases from V and 7 bases from J, with 13 bases in between. Germline V gene data show CDR1 as MNHNS and CDR2 as SASEGT. This CDR3 is built from 13 residues.

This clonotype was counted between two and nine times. The CDR3, as DNA: TGTGCCAGCAGTTTATTTAGCACAGATACGCAGTATTTT. Residues: CASSLFSTDTQYF. The V and J genes are TRBV27 and TRBJ2-3; D is unclear. With 1 base removed from V and 0 bases from J, the gap between germline ends came to 2 bases. CDR3 size: 13 residues. Germline V CDR1 and CDR2: MNHEY, SMNVEV (reference sequence).

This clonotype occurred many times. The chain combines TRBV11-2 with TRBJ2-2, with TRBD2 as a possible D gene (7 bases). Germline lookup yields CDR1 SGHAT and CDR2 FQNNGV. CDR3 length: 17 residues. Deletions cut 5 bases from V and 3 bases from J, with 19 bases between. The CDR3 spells CASSPGGVGGDTGELFF. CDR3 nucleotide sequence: TGTGCCAGCAGCCCCGGGGGAGTAGGGGGGGACACCGGGGAGCTGTTTTTT.

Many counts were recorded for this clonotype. The CDR3 region has the DNA TGTGCCAGCAGTTTAGGACTAGTCGACTACGAGCAGTACTTC. This sequence encodes CASSLGLVDYEQYF. The chain carries TRBV12-3 or TRBV12-4 and TRBJ2-7, with a tentative D call TRBD2 (6 bases). This CDR3 region has 14 residues. V was trimmed by 1 base and J by 3 bases, leaving 10 bases between them.

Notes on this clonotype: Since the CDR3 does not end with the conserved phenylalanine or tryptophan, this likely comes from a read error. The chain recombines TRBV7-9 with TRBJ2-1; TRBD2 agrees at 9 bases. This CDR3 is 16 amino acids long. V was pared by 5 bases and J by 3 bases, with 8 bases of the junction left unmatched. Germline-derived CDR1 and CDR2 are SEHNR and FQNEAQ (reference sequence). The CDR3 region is CASSPPLAGIYNEQFY. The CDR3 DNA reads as TGTGCCAGCAGCCCCCCGCTAGCGGGGATCTACAATGAGCAGTTCTAC.

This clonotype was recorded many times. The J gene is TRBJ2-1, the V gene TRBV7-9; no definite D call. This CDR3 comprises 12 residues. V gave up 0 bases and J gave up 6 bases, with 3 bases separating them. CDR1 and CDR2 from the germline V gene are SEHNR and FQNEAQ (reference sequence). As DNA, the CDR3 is TGTGCCAGCAGCTTAGCAGCCAATGAGCAGTTCTTC. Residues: CASSLAANEQFF.

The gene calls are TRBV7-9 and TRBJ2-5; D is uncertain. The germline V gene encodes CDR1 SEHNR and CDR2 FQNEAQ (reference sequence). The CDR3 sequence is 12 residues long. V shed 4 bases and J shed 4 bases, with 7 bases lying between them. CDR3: CASSYTGETQYF. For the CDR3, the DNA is TGTGCCAGCAGCTATACTGGAGAGACCCAGTACTTC.

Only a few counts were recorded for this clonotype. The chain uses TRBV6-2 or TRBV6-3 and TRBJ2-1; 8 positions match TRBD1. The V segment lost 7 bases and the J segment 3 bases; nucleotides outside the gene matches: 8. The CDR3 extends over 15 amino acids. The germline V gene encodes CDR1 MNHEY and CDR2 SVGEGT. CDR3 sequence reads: CASISGTGLYNEQFF. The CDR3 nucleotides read TGTGCCAGCATCTCCGGGACAGGCCTCTACAATGAGCAGTTCTTC.

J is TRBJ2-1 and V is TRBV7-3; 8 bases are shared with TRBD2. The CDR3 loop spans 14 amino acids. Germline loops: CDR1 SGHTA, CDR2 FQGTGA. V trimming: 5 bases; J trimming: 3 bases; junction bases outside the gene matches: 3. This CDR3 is CASSPGGLYNEQFF. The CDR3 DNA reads TGTGCCAGCAGCCCGGGGGGGCTCTACAATGAGCAGTTCTTC.

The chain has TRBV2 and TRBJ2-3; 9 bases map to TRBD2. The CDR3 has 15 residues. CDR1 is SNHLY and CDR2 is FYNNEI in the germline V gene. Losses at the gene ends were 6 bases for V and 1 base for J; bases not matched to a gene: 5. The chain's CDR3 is CASRLSGGRTDTQYF. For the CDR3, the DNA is TGTGCCAGCAGATTAAGCGGGGGGCGCACAGATACGCAGTATTTT.